These T cell receptor beta chains were read from a single sample in a study of OX40 agonist ivuxolimab in advanced cancers. Here immunoSEQ multiplex PCR was the method, and the copy in TCRdb shows in-frame clones only, minus some. The sample lists 60,000 to 85,000 clones, more than 60% occurring once. Specimen: CD4+ or CD8+ T cells sorted from blood, collected in a trial of the OX40 agonist ivuxolimab. Every receptor here comes from an adult with an advanced solid tumor such as melanoma, head and neck, liver or kidney cancer. The CDR3 runs from the conserved cysteine through the conserved F or W. D genes are given only for firm matches. The size field is filled for only some rows; it gives once, few, many or a size class.

len	d_gene	j_gene	abundance	v_gene	CDR3nt	CDR3aa
15	TRBD1	TRBJ1-2	NA	TRBV7-9	TGTGCCAGCAGCTTAGTGTTCGGGACAGGGACAGGCTACACCTTC	CASSLVFGTGTGYTF
15	NA	TRBJ2-3	NA	TRBV7-3	TGTGCCAGCAGCTTGGACAGCTCCCACCGCGATACGCAGTATTTT	CASSLDSSHRDTQYF
13	NA	TRBJ2-3	few	TRBV30	TGTGCCTGGGGAGGACAAGGCACAGATACGCAGTATTTT	CAWGGQGTDTQYF
16	TRBD2	TRBJ2-2	NA	TRBV7-2	TGTGCCAGCAGCCTAAACCCTAGCGGAGCCTCCGGGGAGCTGTTTTTT	CASSLNPSGASGELFF
14	NA	TRBJ1-3	NA	TRBV11-1	TGTGCCAGCAGCCATGGAGCTTCTGGAAACACCATATATTTT	CASSHGASGNTIYF
21	TRBD2	TRBJ2-3	NA	TRBV28	TGTGCCAGCACCCCCAATTCTTGGAAAATCACTAGCGGGAGTTCCCCAGATACGCAGTATTTT	CASTPNSWKITSGSSPDTQYF
15	NA	TRBJ1-3	NA	TRBV2	TGTGCCAGCAGTCCACTGGGACGGAGGGGAAACACCATATATTTT	CASSPLGRRGNTIYF
14	TRBD1	TRBJ2-7	few	TRBV19	TGTGCCAGTAGTGCTAGACAGGGGATCCACGAGCAGTACTTC	CASSARQGIHEQYF
20	TRBD1	TRBJ2-1	NA	TRBV5-4	TGTGCCAGCAGCTTGGCCAGAGGACAGGGGCGCCGCAGCTCCTACAATGAGCAGTTCTTC	CASSLARGQGRRSSYNEQFF
15	TRBD1	TRBJ1-4	few	TRBV9	TGTGCCAGCAGCGAAAGCGGGACAGGGGATGAAAAACTGTTTTTT	CASSESGTGDEKLFF
13	NA	TRBJ2-5	NA	TRBV10-3	TGTGCCATCAGTGAGTCTGGAAAAGAGACCCAGTACTTC	CAISESGKETQYF
14	NA	TRBJ2-6	NA	TRBV18	TGTGCCAGCTCACCACTCTCTGGGGCCAACGTCCTGACTTTC	CASSPLSGANVLTF
14	TRBD2	TRBJ2-3	NA	TRBV6-1	TGTGCCAGTCGGACTAGCGGAGGCACAGATACGCAGTATTTT	CASRTSGGTDTQYF
13	NA	TRBJ1-6	NA	TRBV29-1	TGCAGCGTTGTCGGGGGGGCAGGTTCACCCCTCCACTTT	CSVVGGAGSPLHF
15	TRBD1	TRBJ1-1	once	TRBV19	TGTGCCAGTAGTTGGGGCGGGACAGGGAACACTGAAGCTTTCTTT	CASSWGGTGNTEAFF
14	NA	TRBJ1-1	NA	TRBV7-9	TGTGCCAGCAAAGCGTCGTGGCAGGGAACTGAAGCTTTCTTT	CASKASWQGTEAFF
13	NA	TRBJ2-3	NA	TRBV18	TGTGCCAGCTCACCACCGATCACAGATACGCAGTATTTT	CASSPPITDTQYF
16	TRBD2	TRBJ2-2	NA	TRBV4-1	TGCGCCAGCAGCCAAGGCCGCGGGAGGGCAATCGGGGAGCTGTTTTTT	CASSQGRGRAIGELFF
14	NA	TRBJ1-2	NA	TRBV6-1	TGTGCCAGCGATATTAAGCCGCACGGGTATGGCTACACCTTC	CASDIKPHGYGYTF
14	NA	TRBJ1-2	NA	TRBV7-9	TGTGCCAGCAGCCGAACGATGGGTTTTCTTGGCTACACCTTC	CASSRTMGFLGYTF
16	TRBD1	TRBJ1-1	NA	TRBV6-1	TGTGCCAGCAGTGCGATGACAGGGCCTAGAGGCACTGAAGCTTTCTTT	CASSAMTGPRGTEAFF
15	NA	TRBJ1-1	NA	TRBV10-3	TGTGCCATCAAACGCTCCGGGACACAGAACACTGAAGCTTTCTTT	CAIKRSGTQNTEAFF
12	TRBD2	TRBJ2-4	NA	TRBV12-5	TGTGCTAGTGGTCCGGGGGGGCACATTCAGTACTTC	CASGPGGHIQYF
14	NA	TRBJ2-5	NA	TRBV4-2	TGTGCCAGCAGCCAAGCAGGGCCCGGAGAGACCCAGTACTTC	CASSQAGPGETQYF
16	TRBD1	TRBJ1-6	NA	TRBV7-8	TGTGCCAGCAGCTTGTTCCGGGACAGGGAATATTCACCCCTCCACTTT	CASSLFRDREYSPLHF
18	NA	TRBJ1-5	NA	TRBV21-1	TGTGCCAGCAGCAAAGAGCTGGGGACTGATCACAGCAATCAGCCCCAGCATTTT	CASSKELGTDHSNQPQHF
13	TRBD1	TRBJ1-5	NA	TRBV7-6	TGTGCCAGCAGCTACACAGGGGATCAGCCCCAGCATTTT	CASSYTGDQPQHF
17	NA	TRBJ2-5	NA	TRBV4-1	TGCGCCAGCAGCCAAGGACCGGGGGGCAGGAGGGGAGAGACCCAGTACTTC	CASSQGPGGRRGETQYF
16	NA	TRBJ1-1	NA	TRBV7-9	TGTGCCAGCAGCCACCCCAATGATCGGGGGAGAACTGAAGCTTTCTTT	CASSHPNDRGRTEAFF
15	NA	TRBJ2-4	NA	TRBV11-2	TGTGCCAGCAGCTTAGATGGGGGAGCCAAAAACATTCAGTACTTC	CASSLDGGAKNIQYF
15	NA	TRBJ1-3	NA	TRBV5-4	TGTGCCAGCAGCTCCCCGTCCGGGGGAGGAAACACCATATATTTT	CASSSPSGGGNTIYF
17	TRBD2	TRBJ2-5	once	TRBV7-2	TGTGCCAGCAGCCCTGGAGGCCTAGCGGGAGCGGTGGAGACCCAGTACTTC	CASSPGGLAGAVETQYF
18	TRBD2	TRBJ2-7	NA	TRBV4-1	TGCGCCAGCAGCCGTACAAAACTACAGCGGGGGAACCAATACGAGCAGTACTTC	CASSRTKLQRGNQYEQYF
11	NA	TRBJ1-1	NA	TRBV2	TGTGCCAGCAATGTACTCACTGAAGCTTTCTTT	CASNVLTEAFF
15	TRBD1	TRBJ1-2	NA	TRBV5-4	TGTGCCAGCAGCGCCCGGACAGGGAACAACTATGGCTACACCTTC	CASSARTGNNYGYTF
13	NA	TRBJ1-1	NA	TRBV11-3	TGTGCCAGCAGCTTAGTCCGCGAGACTGAAGCTTTCTTT	CASSLVRETEAFF
17	TRBD2	TRBJ2-2	NA	TRBV7-2	TGTGCCAGCAGCTCCTCCCTCTCTAGCGGGAACACCGGGGAGCTGTTTTTT	CASSSSLSSGNTGELFF
15	NA	TRBJ2-3	NA	TRBV2	TGTGCCAGCAGTGATAGCGGAGTCGGAACAGATACGCAGTATTTT	CASSDSGVGTDTQYF
15	NA	TRBJ1-5	NA	TRBV10-1	TGCGCCAGCAGTGAGTACAACAATAGCAATCAGCCCCAGCATTTT	CASSEYNNSNQPQHF
19	TRBD2	TRBJ2-5	NA	TRBV5-1	TGCGCCAGCAGCTCCGGACTAGCGGGGGGGCTAGCAGGCCAAGAGACCCAGTACTTC	CASSSGLAGGLAGQETQYF
11	NA	TRBJ1-1	NA	TRBV27	TGTGCCAGCAGTTTGGGAGGAAAGGCTTTCTTT	CASSLGGKAFF